One sample yielded the 12 T cell receptor beta chains listed below, sequenced in a study of blood T cell repertoires in COVID-19. Method: immunoSEQ multiplex PCR; TCRdb's copy keeps in-frame clones and lacks some. The table lists 250,000 to 300,000 clones, 80% to 85% of them singletons. Sequenced input: peripheral blood. These receptors all stem from a woman aged 55-69 years with active or convalescent COVID-19.

V is TRBV2 and J is TRBJ2-3, with D possibly matching TRBD2 (6 bases). Germline V lookup: CDR1 SNHLY, CDR2 FYNNEI. This CDR3 is built from 14 residues. Trimming removed 3 bases from V and 6 bases from J, with 13 bases in between. This CDR3 is CASSEGRSGDTQYF. As DNA, the CDR3 is TGTGCCAGCAGTGAGGGACGGAGCGGGGATACGCAGTATTTT.

This chain joins TRBV7-2 and TRBJ2-1, with 10 bases identical to TRBD1. Germline V gene lookup returns CDR1 SGHTA and CDR2 FQGNSA. V lost 4 bases and J lost 4; bases outside the gene matches: 4. The CDR3 has 15 residues. The CDR3 loop reads CASSSTGQGYNEQFF. The CDR3 DNA reads TGTGCCAGCAGCTCCACGGGACAGGGGTACAATGAGCAGTTCTTC.

Only one count was recorded for this clone. This specimen includes other DNA sequences encoding the same CDR3. V gene TRBV5-1 combines with J gene TRBJ2-7; 7 positions match TRBD1. The CDR3 sequence is 14 residues long. The V gene end was trimmed by 4 bases and the J gene end by 0 bases; junction bases not matched to a gene: 4. The V gene's germline CDR1 is SGHRS and CDR2 YFSETQ. This chain's CDR3 is CASSPWDSSYEQYF. The CDR3, as DNA: TGCGCCAGCAGCCCGTGGGACAGCTCCTACGAGCAGTACTTC.

The CDR3 region has the DNA TGTGCCAGCAGCTTCGATTTAGGAGAGAATGAGCAGTTCTTC. Protein sequence: CASSFDLGENEQFF. V gene TRBV7-3 combines with J gene TRBJ2-1; D gene uncertain. The CDR3 spans 14 residues. Looked up from germline, CDR1 is SGHTA and CDR2 is FQGTGA. V lost 3 bases, J lost 7 bases, and 13 bases lay in between.

The chain recombines TRBV6-5 with TRBJ2-5, with 8 positions matching TRBD1. Trimming cost V 4 bases and J 7 bases; bases outside gene matches: 5. This CDR3 region has 13 residues. Germline-derived CDR1 and CDR2 are MNHEY and SVGAGI. CDR3: CASSLTGVGTQYF. In nucleotides, the CDR3 is TGTGCCAGCAGTTTGACAGGGGTCGGGACCCAGTACTTC.

This clone was seen only a few times. The genes are TRBV30 and TRBJ1-5; a weak D match, TRBD1 (5 bases). The germline gives CDR1 GTSNPN, CDR2 SVGIG (reference sequence). Trimming cost V 8 bases and J 0 bases, with 20 bases left between them. CDR3 length: 16 amino acids. DNA of the CDR3: TGTGCCCTGGGACTTGGGCCGCTTCGTAGCAATCAGCCCCAGCATTTT. It is translated as CALGLGPLRSNQPQHF.

Worth noting for this clone: The same CDR3 arises from other DNA sequences in this sample as well. The chain employs TRBV9 and TRBJ1-1; D is ambiguous. The germline V gene has CDR1 SGDLS and CDR2 YYNGEE. The CDR3 length is 13 residues. The germline V and J ends were trimmed by 0 bases and 2 bases, with 5 bases remaining between them. CDR3 DNA: TGTGCCAGCAGCGTAGGAGCCAACACTGAAGCTTTCTTT. This gives the protein CASSVGANTEAFF. Using reference TRBV9 and TRBJ1-1 for the parts outside the CDR3, the full variable domain is DSGVTQTPKHLITATGQRVTLRCSPRSGDLSVYWYQQSLDQGLQFLIQYYNGEERAKGNILERFSAQQFPDLHSELNLSSLELGDSALYFCASSVGANTEAFFGQGTRLTVV.

The rearrangement uses TRBV7-2 and TRBJ1-1, with D perhaps matching TRBD1 (5 bases). The CDR3 runs 14 residues. CDR1 and CDR2 from the germline V gene are SGHTA and FQGNSA. Trimming cost V 4 bases and J 13 bases, with 22 bases left between them. In DNA form, the CDR3 reads TGTGCCAGCAGCTCCTCCGGGCCCCTGGGGGGTGGTTTCTTT. Its protein is CASSSSGPLGGGFF. The full variable domain, in which reference TRBV7-2 and TRBJ1-1 provide the parts outside the CDR3, is GAGVSQSPSNKVTEKGKDVELRCDPISGHTALYWYRQSLGQGLEFLIYFQGNSAPDKSGLPSDRFSAERTGGSVSTLTIQRTQQEDSAVYLCASSSSGPLGGGFFGQGTRLTVV.

The chain couples TRBV3-1 (or the pseudogene TRBV3-2) to TRBJ2-3; 7 bases agree with TRBD1. This CDR3 comprises 13 residues. Germline CDR1 reads LGHDT; CDR2 reads YNNKEL (reference sequence). V lost 6 bases and J lost 5; bases outside the gene matches: 5. The CDR3 region is CASRDTGEDTQYF. CDR3 DNA: TGTGCCAGCAGGGACACAGGGGAAGATACGCAGTATTTT.

V and J are TRBV7-2 and TRBJ2-1; D is possibly TRBD2 (7 bases). V lost 1 base and J 6 bases, leaving 16 bases between the germline ends. The CDR3 runs 16 residues. CDR1 and CDR2 from the germline V gene are SGHTA and FQGNSA. CDR3 sequence reads: CASSLDRGAGFNEQFF. The CDR3 DNA follows: TGTGCCAGCAGCTTAGATCGGGGGGCAGGGTTCAATGAGCAGTTCTTC.

The chain uses TRBV4-1 and TRBJ2-2, with D unresolved. In germline, CDR1 is MGHRA, CDR2 YSYEKL. Trimming shortened V by 3 bases and J by 4 bases, and 9 bases separated the two germline ends. The CDR3 length is 14 residues. The CDR3 DNA reads TGCGCCAGCAGCCATTTCTCCAGCACCGGGGAGCTGTTTTTT. Its translation: CASSHFSSTGELFF.

In its sample, this clone was seen a few times. The chain couples TRBV21-1 to TRBJ2-3; TRBD1, as called in the table, went unchecked against the DNA. TRBV21-1 is reported as a pseudogene. The CDR3 runs 20 residues. CDR3 coding DNA: TGTGCCAGCAGCAAAGTTCAGTCAGGGAAAACTATATACGACACAGATACGCAGTATTTT. This gives the protein CASSKVQSGKTIYDTDTQYF.